One sample yielded the 2 T cell receptor beta chains listed below, sequenced in a study of tissue T cells after allogeneic stem cell transplantation. Method: immunoSEQ multiplex PCR; TCRdb's copy keeps in-frame clones and lacks some. The sample contains tens of thousands of clones, more than 90% of which appear only once. Here the sequenced sample was blood, taken before transplantation. The receptors were gathered from a woman aged 35-70 years who later had graft-versus-host disease after an allogeneic stem cell transplant.

The chain uses TRBV30 and TRBJ2-7, with D perhaps TRBD2 (6 bases). Trimming shortened V by 3 bases and J by 2 bases, and 20 bases separated the two germline ends. Germline assignment: CDR1 GTSNPN and CDR2 SVGIG (reference sequence). The CDR3 loop spans 16 amino acids. This CDR3 reads CAWRPAGQAAAYEQYF. In nucleotides, the CDR3 is TGTGCCTGGAGACCGGCGGGGCAGGCGGCTGCCTACGAGCAGTACTTC. The whole variable domain, filled in from reference TRBV30 and TRBJ2-7, reads SQTIHQWPATLVQPVGSPLSLECTVEGTSNPNLYWYRQAAGRGLQLLFYSVGIGQISSEVPQNLSASRPQDRQFILSSKKLLLSDSGFYLCAWRPAGQAAAYEQYFGPGTRLTVT.

The chain joins TRBV6-2 or TRBV6-3 to TRBJ2-5; TRBD1 aligns across 10 bases. Losses at the gene ends were 6 bases for V and 10 bases for J; bases not matched to a gene: 11. CDR3 length: 14 amino acids. CDR1 MNHEY and CDR2 SVGEGT come from the germline V gene. For the CDR3, the DNA is TGTGCCAGCAGCTGGGACAGGGGACCCCGGGACCAGTACTTC. It encodes CASSWDRGPRDQYF.